This T cell receptor beta chain derives from a study of CD8+ T cells in alopecia areata. Study-wide findings and caveats: With patients, TCR sharing proved less clear than in mice, a difference possibly related to HLA. For lesional scalp, especially alopecia totalis/universalis, clonality was higher than in normal scalp.

Peripheral blood and lesional scalp punch biopsies were taken from alopecia areata patients. RNA extraction was followed by reverse transcription into cDNA, which acted as the sequencing template. The table came from immunoSEQ multiplex PCR; TCRdb's copy has only in-frame clones and leaves some out. This table holds 200,000 to 250,000 clones, approximately 61% found once. Only a few counts were recorded for this clone. The antigen is undetermined. This sequence was found in a human donor with alopecia areata. The sample in question was CD4+ T cells sorted from blood, obtained at week 0.

The CDR3 sequence is CSVAREGNTEAFF. The CDR3 DNA is TGCAGCGTTGCTAGGGAAGGGAACACTGAAGCTTTCTTT. The V call is TRBV29-1, the J call TRBJ1-1; no reliable D call. The CDR3 has 13 residues. V lost 4 bases and J lost 1, with 10 bases in between. Germline V gene data show CDR1 as SQVTM and CDR2 as ANQGSEA.